This TCR beta chain is drawn from a study of response to subunit inactivated influenza vaccine. The CDR3 covers 16 residues. Looked up from germline, CDR1 is SSHAT and CDR2 is FNYEAQ (reference sequence). TCRdb used MiXCR to reprocess the RT-PCR reads, holding one entry per CDR3 protein. Here the sample spans around 580,000 distinct CDR3 sequences, about 10% being singletons. This clonotype has just a few counts. A read error may produce the germline difference seen at one junction end. The TCR was taken from a man aged 50 to 59 who received an inactivated influenza vaccine. The chain couples TRBV7-7 to TRBJ2-5, with D possibly TRBD1 on 6 matching bases. The specimen was PBMCs from blood, collected on the day of vaccination. The CDR3 nucleotides are TGTGCTAGCAGCGCGAGGGACACCCGTCCCGCGGAGACCCAGTACTTC. Amino acids: CASSARDTRPAETQYF.